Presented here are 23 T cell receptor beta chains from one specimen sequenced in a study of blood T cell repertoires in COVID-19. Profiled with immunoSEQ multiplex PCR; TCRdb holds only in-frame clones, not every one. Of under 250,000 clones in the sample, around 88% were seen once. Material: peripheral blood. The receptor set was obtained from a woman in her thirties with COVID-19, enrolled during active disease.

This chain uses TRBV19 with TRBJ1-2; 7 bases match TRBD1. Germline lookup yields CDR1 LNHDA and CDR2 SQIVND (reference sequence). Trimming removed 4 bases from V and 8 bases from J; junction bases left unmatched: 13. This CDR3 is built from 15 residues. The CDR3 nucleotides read TGTGCCAGTAGTACCTTCGGGACAGACCTAGGGGGCTACACCTTC. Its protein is CASSTFGTDLGGYTF.

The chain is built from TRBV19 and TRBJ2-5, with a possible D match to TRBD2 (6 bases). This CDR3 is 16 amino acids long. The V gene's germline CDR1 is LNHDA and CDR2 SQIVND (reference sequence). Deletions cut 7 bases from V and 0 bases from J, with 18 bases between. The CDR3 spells CASTPGGADHQETQYF. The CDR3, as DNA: TGTGCCAGTACGCCAGGAGGGGCAGACCACCAAGAGACCCAGTACTTC.

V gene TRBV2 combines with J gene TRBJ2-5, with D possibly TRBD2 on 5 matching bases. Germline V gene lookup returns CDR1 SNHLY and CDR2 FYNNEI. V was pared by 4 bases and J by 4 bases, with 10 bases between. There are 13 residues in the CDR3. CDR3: CASSGGSGETQYF. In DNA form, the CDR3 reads TGTGCCAGCAGTGGAGGAAGCGGAGAGACCCAGTACTTC.

The CDR3 spells CASSLWQGNTEAFF. The CDR3 coding sequence is TGTGCCAGCAGTTTATGGCAGGGGAACACTGAAGCTTTCTTT. The J gene is TRBJ1-1, the V gene TRBV27; weak D call: TRBD1 (5 bases). CDR3 size: 14 residues. Trimming took 1 base from V and 1 from J, leaving 7 bases between them. Germline V gene lookup returns CDR1 MNHEY and CDR2 SMNVEV (reference sequence).

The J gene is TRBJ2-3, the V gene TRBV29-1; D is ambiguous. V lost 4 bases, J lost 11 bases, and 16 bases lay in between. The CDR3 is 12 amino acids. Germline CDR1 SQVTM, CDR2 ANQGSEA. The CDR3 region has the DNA TGCAGCGTTGGCGGCAGCGAGGCACGGCAGTATTTT. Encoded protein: CSVGGSEARQYF.

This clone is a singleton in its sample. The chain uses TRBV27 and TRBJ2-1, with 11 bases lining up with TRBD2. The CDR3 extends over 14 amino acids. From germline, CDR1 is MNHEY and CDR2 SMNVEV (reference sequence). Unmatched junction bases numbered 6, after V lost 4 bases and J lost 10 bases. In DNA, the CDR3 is TGTGCCAGCAGTTCCCCTTGGACTAGCGGGGAGCAGTTCTTC. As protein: CASSSPWTSGEQFF.

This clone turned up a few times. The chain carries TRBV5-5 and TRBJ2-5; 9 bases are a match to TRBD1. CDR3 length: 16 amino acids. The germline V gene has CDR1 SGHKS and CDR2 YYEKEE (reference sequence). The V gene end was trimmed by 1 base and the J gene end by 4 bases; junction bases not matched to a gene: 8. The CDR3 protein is CASSLSHRGRGETQYF. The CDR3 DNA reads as TGTGCCAGCAGCTTGTCCCACAGGGGGCGGGGAGAGACCCAGTACTTC. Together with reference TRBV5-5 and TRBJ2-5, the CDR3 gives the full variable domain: DAGVTQSPTHLIKTRGQQVTLRCSPISGHKSVSWYQQVLGQGPQFIFQYYEKEERGRGNFPDRFSARQFPNYSSELNVNALLLGDSALYLCASSLSHRGRGETQYFGPGTRLLVL.

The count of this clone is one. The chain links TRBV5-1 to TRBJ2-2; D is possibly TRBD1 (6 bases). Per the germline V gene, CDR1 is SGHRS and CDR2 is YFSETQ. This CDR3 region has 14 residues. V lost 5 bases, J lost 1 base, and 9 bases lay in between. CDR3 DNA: TGCGCCAGCAGTGGGGGCCTGAACACCGGGGAGCTGTTTTTT. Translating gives CASSGGLNTGELFF.

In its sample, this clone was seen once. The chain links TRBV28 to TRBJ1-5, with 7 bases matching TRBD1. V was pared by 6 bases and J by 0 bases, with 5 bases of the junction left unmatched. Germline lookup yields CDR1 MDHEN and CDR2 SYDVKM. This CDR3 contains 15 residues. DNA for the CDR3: TGTGCCAGCAGGTATTACAGGGGTAGCAATCAGCCCCAGCATTTT. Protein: CASRYYRGSNQPQHF.

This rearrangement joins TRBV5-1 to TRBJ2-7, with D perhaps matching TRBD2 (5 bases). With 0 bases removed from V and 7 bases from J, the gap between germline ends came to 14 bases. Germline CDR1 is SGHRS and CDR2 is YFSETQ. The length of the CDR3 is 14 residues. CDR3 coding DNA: TGCGCCAGCAGCTTGGCAGTAGGTCTAGCTGAGCAGTACTTC. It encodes CASSLAVGLAEQYF.

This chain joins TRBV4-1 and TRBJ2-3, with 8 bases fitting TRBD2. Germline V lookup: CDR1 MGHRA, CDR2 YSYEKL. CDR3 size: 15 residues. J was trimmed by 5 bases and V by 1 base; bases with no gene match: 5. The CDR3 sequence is CASSQVGTSGDTQYF. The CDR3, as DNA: TGCGCCAGCAGCCAAGTAGGGACTAGTGGAGATACGCAGTATTTT.

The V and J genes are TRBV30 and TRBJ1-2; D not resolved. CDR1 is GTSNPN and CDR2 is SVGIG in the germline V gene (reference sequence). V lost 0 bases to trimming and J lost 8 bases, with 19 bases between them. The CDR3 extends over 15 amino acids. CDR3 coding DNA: TGTGCCTGGAGTGTACCGGGCTTGCGGGCGTGGGGCTACACCTTC. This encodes CAWSVPGLRAWGYTF.

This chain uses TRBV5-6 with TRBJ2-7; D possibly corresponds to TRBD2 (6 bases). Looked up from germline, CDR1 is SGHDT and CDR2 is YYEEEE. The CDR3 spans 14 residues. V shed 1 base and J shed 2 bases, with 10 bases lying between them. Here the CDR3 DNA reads TGTGCCAGCAGCTTGCGGGGACTTCCCTACGAGCAGTACGTC. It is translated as CASSLRGLPYEQYV.

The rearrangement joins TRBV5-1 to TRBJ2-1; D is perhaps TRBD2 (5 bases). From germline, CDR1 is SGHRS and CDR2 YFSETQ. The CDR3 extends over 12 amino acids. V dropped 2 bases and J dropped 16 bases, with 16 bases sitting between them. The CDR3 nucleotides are TGCGCCAGCAGCTTCGCGGAGGCGGGTCAATTCTTC. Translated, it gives CASSFAEAGQFF.

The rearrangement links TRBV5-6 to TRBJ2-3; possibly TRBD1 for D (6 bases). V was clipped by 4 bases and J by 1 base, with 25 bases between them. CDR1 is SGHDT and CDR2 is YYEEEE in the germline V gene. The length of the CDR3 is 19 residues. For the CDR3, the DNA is TGTGCCAGCAGCACGGTGGGACCGAGGGGGTTCTTGGGCACAGATACGCAGTATTTT. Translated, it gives CASSTVGPRGFLGTDTQYF.

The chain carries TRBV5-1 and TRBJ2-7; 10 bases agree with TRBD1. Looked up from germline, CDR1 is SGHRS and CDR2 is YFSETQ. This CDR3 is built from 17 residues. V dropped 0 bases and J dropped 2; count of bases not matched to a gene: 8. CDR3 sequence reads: CASSLAPGQGTTYEQYF. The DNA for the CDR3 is TGCGCCAGCAGCTTGGCCCCGGGACAGGGGACTACCTACGAGCAGTACTTC.

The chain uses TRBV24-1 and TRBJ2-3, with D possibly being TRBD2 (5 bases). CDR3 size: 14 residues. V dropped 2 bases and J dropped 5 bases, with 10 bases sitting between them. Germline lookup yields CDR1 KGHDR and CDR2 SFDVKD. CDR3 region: CATSDWRGRDTQYF. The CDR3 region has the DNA TGTGCCACCAGTGATTGGAGAGGGCGAGATACGCAGTATTTT.

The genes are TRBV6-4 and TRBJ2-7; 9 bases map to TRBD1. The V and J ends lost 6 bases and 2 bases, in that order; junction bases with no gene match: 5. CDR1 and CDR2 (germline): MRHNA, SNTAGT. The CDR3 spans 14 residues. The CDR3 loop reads CASRAGTGTYEQYV. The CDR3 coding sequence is TGTGCCAGCAGGGCCGGGACAGGGACCTACGAGCAGTACGTC.

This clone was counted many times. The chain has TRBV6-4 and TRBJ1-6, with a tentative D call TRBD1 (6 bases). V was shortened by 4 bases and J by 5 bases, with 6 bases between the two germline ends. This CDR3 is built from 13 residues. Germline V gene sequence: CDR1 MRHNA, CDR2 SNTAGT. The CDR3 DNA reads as TGTGCCAGCAGTGCAGGGGATAATTCACCCCTCCACTTT. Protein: CASSAGDNSPLHF.

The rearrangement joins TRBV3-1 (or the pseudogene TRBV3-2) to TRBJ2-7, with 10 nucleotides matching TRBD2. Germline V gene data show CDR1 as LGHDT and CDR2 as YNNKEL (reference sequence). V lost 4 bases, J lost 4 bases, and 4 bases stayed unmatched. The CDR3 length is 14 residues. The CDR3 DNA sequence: TGTGCCAGCAGCCCTGGACTAGCGGCATACGAGCAGTACTTC. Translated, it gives CASSPGLAAYEQYF.

DNA for the CDR3: TGTGCCAGCAGTATCACCGGGACAGGGGCCTACGAGCAGTACTTC. The encoded protein is CASSITGTGAYEQYF. J is TRBJ2-7 and V is TRBV28; 10 bases map to TRBD1. Germline trimming cut 5 bases from V and 2 bases from J; bases unmatched to any gene: 6. Germline V gene data show CDR1 as MDHEN and CDR2 as SYDVKM. The CDR3 loop spans 15 amino acids.

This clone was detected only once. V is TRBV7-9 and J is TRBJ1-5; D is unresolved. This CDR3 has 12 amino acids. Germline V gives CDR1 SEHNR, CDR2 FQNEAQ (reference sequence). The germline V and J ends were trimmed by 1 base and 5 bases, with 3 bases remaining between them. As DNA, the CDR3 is TGTGCCAGCAGCTTAGTCGATCAGCCCCAGCATTTT. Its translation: CASSLVDQPQHF.

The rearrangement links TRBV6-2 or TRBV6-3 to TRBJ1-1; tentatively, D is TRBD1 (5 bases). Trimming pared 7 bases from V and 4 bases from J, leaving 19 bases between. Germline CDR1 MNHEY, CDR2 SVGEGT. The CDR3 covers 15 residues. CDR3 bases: TGTGCCAGCACCCCGGGGGGTGCCGGAGGCACTGAAGCTTTCTTT. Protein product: CASTPGGAGGTEAFF.